The 18 T cell receptor beta chains below were found in one sample sequenced in a study of neurological immune-mediated disorders. TCRdb re-derived calls from the 5' RACE reads in MiXCR, one entry per CDR3 protein. The sample contains under 45,000 distinct CDR3 sequences, 13% to 15% of which appear only once. Sequencing was done on a sample of CD4+ T cells from blood. Receptors originate from a woman aged 60-75 years with HTLV-1-associated myelopathy (HAM/TSP).

This clonotype was seen at least ten times. J is TRBJ2-3 and V is TRBV20-1; 9 nucleotides agree with TRBD1. This CDR3 has 15 amino acids. The J segment lost 5 bases and the V segment lost 3 bases, leaving 9 bases of the junction unmatched. CDR1 and CDR2 (germline): DFQATT, SNEGSKA (reference sequence). The CDR3, as DNA: TGCAGTGCTAGCTTTGGACAGGGGATCGAAGATACGCAGTATTTT. Its translation: CSASFGQGIEDTQYF.

This clonotype has at least ten counts. The rearrangement joins TRBV20-1 to TRBJ1-2, with D tentatively TRBD1 (6 bases). Germline values: CDR1 DFQATT, CDR2 SNEGSKA (reference sequence). V dropped 1 base and J dropped 4 bases, with 16 bases sitting between them. The CDR3 loop spans 15 amino acids. The CDR3 loop reads CSARVAGGLFYGYTF. Written as DNA, the CDR3 is TGCAGTGCTAGAGTAGCGGGGGGGCTCTTCTATGGCTACACCTTC.

This clonotype was seen at least ten times. This chain links TRBV5-1 with TRBJ1-5; D remains ambiguous. Germline CDR1 is SGHRS and CDR2 is YFSETQ. Trimming removed 0 bases at V and 6 bases at J, with 7 bases between. The length of the CDR3 is 13 residues. Here the CDR3 reads CASSLAPGQPQHF. Here the CDR3 DNA reads TGCGCCAGCAGCTTGGCCCCCGGTCAGCCCCAGCATTTT. The complete variable domain, with remaining parts taken from reference TRBV5-1 and TRBJ1-5, reads KAGVTQTPRYLIKTRGQQVTLSCSPISGHRSVSWYQQTPGQGLQFLFEYFSETQRNKGNFPGRFSGRQFSNSRSEMNVSTLELGDSALYLCASSLAPGQPQHFGDGTRLSIL.

The sample holds many counts of this clonotype. The chain joins TRBV20-1 to TRBJ1-5, with D possibly TRBD1 on 5 matching bases. Trimming cost V 6 bases and J 7 bases, with 13 bases left between them. Germline V gene lookup returns CDR1 DFQATT and CDR2 SNEGSKA (reference sequence). This CDR3 spans 12 amino acids. The CDR3 here is CSAPQGDQPQHF. Written as DNA, the CDR3 is TGCAGTGCACCTCAGGGAGACCAGCCCCAGCATTTT.

This clonotype has at least ten counts. The J gene is TRBJ2-1, the V gene TRBV12-5, with TRBD1 identical over 7 bases. Trimming took 5 bases from V and 0 from J; bases not matched to a gene: 10. Germline V gene data show CDR1 as LGHNT and CDR2 as FRNRAP. CDR3 length: 17 residues. CDR3 residues: CASGTTRQGGSYNEQFF. Here the CDR3 DNA reads TGTGCTAGTGGTACCACCCGACAGGGTGGCTCCTACAATGAGCAGTTCTTC.

In its sample, this clonotype was seen many times. At one boundary the junction diverges from the germline segment, which might be a read error. The V gene is TRBV7-7, the J gene TRBJ2-2, with TRBD2 matching 7 bases. This CDR3 spans 16 amino acids. Germline-derived CDR1 and CDR2 are SSHAT and FNYEAQ (reference sequence). DNA for the CDR3: TGTGCTAGCAGCTTAGCGGGTACTTATAACACCGGGGAGCTGTTTTTT. Translating it yields CASSLAGTYNTGELFF.

This clonotype was seen many times. The J gene is TRBJ2-1, the V gene TRBV5-5, with D possibly being TRBD2 (6 bases). The length of the CDR3 is 13 residues. Germline CDR1 and CDR2: SGHKS and YYEKEE (reference sequence). V shed 2 bases and J shed 8 bases, with 11 bases lying between them. CDR3 coding DNA: TGTGCCAGCAGCTTTGGGGGGACGCATGAGCAGTTCTTC. It translates to CASSFGGTHEQFF.

This clonotype has a count of ten or more. The chain recombines TRBV6-5 with TRBJ2-1, with TRBD1 as a possible D gene (6 bases). Looked up from germline, CDR1 is MNHEY and CDR2 is SVGAGI. The CDR3 spans 14 residues. The V gene lost 4 bases and the J gene lost 4 bases, with 11 bases spanning the gap. CDR3 nucleotide sequence: TGTGCCAGCAGTTGGGGACAACGATACAATGAGCAGTTCTTC. It specifies CASSWGQRYNEQFF.

At least ten counts were recorded for this clonotype. The chain is built from TRBV20-1 and TRBJ1-2; D remains ambiguous. Germline CDR1 reads DFQATT; CDR2 reads SNEGSKA (reference sequence). Trimming pared 0 bases from V and 4 bases from J, leaving 9 bases between. This CDR3 contains 13 residues. CDR3: CSARDQVGYGYTF. The CDR3 coding sequence is TGCAGTGCTAGAGATCAAGTTGGCTATGGCTACACCTTC.

This clonotype was detected ten times or more. The rearrangement joins TRBV6-2 or TRBV6-3 to TRBJ1-2, with 8 bases identical to TRBD1. This CDR3 contains 15 residues. Germline trimming cut 6 bases from V and 0 bases from J; bases unmatched to any gene: 6. Looked up from germline, CDR1 is MNHEY and CDR2 is SVGEGT. The CDR3 DNA reads TGTGCCAGCAGCCAAGGACAGGGATCTAACTATGGCTACACCTTC. Translated: CASSQGQGSNYGYTF.

With respect to this clonotype: One base away lies a much larger clone, so this may be a sequencing read error. The V gene is TRBV2, the J gene TRBJ1-3, with D perhaps matching TRBD1 (5 bases). Germline-derived CDR1 and CDR2 are SNHLY and FYNNEI. CDR3 length equals 14 residues. The CDR3 spells CASRAGISGNTMYF. The CDR3 DNA reads as TGTGCCAGCAGGGCAGGGATCTCTGGAAACACCATGTATTTT.

The rearrangement uses TRBV4-2 and TRBJ1-5; D is perhaps TRBD1 (5 bases). Germline V gives CDR1 LGHNA, CDR2 YNFKEQ. The V end was cut by 5 bases, the J end by 0 bases, with 14 bases between. The CDR3 covers 16 residues. The CDR3 sequence: CASSRDSVNSNQPQHF. The CDR3 nucleotides are TGTGCCAGCAGCAGAGACAGTGTAAATAGCAATCAGCCCCAGCATTTT.

This clonotype was observed at least ten times. DNA of the CDR3: TGTGCCAGCAGCTTACAATTTAGCGGGGGGGCATACGAGCAGTACTTC. This gives the protein CASSLQFSGGAYEQYF. The chain links TRBV7-8 to TRBJ2-7, with 11 positions matching TRBD2. The germline gives CDR1 SGHVS, CDR2 FQNEAQ. This CDR3 comprises 16 residues. The V segment lost 2 bases and the J segment 4 bases; nucleotides outside the gene matches: 7. Full variable domain (missing parts from reference TRBV7-8 and TRBJ2-7): GAGVSQSPRYKVAKRGQDVALRCDPISGHVSLFWYQQALGQGPEFLTYFQNEAQLDKSGLPSDRFFAERPEGSVSTLKIQRTQQEDSAVYLCASSLQFSGGAYEQYFGPGTRLTVT.

The chain employs TRBV5-1 and TRBJ2-5, with no clear D. Trimming cost V 0 bases and J 5 bases, with 5 bases left between them. This CDR3 comprises 12 residues. Germline CDR1 reads SGHRS; CDR2 reads YFSETQ. The chain's CDR3 is CASSLELETQYF. The CDR3 DNA is TGCGCCAGCAGCTTGGAATTGGAGACCCAGTACTTC.

The table lists this clonotype with many counts. The genes are TRBV7-8 and TRBJ1-5; tentative D call: TRBD1 (6 bases). Germline V lookup: CDR1 SGHVS, CDR2 FQNEAQ. This CDR3 is built from 19 residues. Deletions cut 2 bases from V and 0 bases from J, with 20 bases between. CDR3 loop: CASSLRWDLGGRSNQPQHF. DNA of the CDR3: TGTGCCAGCAGCTTAAGATGGGACTTGGGGGGCCGTAGCAATCAGCCCCAGCATTTT.

This rearrangement joins TRBV10-3 to TRBJ2-3, with 8 positions matching TRBD2. Germline V gene lookup returns CDR1 ENHRY and CDR2 SYGVKD. V was pared by 2 bases and J by 6 bases, with 10 bases of the junction left unmatched. The CDR3 consists of 16 residues. The CDR3 sequence is CAISERARGATDTQYF. CDR3 DNA: TGTGCCATCAGTGAGAGGGCGCGGGGGGCGACGGATACGCAGTATTTT.

This clonotype was detected only a few times. The chain combines TRBV6-5 with TRBJ2-7, with D perhaps assigned TRBD1 or TRBD2 (5 bases each). The CDR3 has 15 residues. Germline assignment: CDR1 MNHEY and CDR2 SVGAGI. With 0 bases removed from V and 1 base from J, the gap between germline ends came to 10 bases. In DNA, the CDR3 is TGTGCCAGCAGTTACTCGATGTGGGGGTCCTACGAGCAGTACTTC. Residues: CASSYSMWGSYEQYF.

To note about this clonotype: A clone one base away is much larger, so this may be a read error. CDR3 nucleotides: TGTGCCAGCACAAGGGGCGGAGAGACCCAGTACTTC. Protein sequence: CASTRGGETQYF. The V call is TRBV2, the J call TRBJ2-5; tentative D call: TRBD1 (5 bases). Looked up from germline, CDR1 is SNHLY and CDR2 is FYNNEI. V lost 7 bases and J 4 bases, leaving 10 bases between the germline ends. CDR3 length: 12 residues.